What follows are 20 T cell receptor beta chains derived from one specimen sequenced in a study of T cells in Graves' hyperthyroidism and ophthalmopathy. Researchers took RNA transcripts and amplified the TCR beta CDR3 regions from them. RT-PCR in the first round (using the HTBI primer set) targeted the TCR CDR3. TCRdb recomputed calls from the multiplex PCR reads with MiXCR, one row per CDR3 protein. This repertoire shows around 580,000 distinct CDR3 sequences, approximately 44% found once; its top ten account for more than 7.5%. Specimen: peripheral blood or thyroid tissue (not recorded which). The source is a woman aged 18-29 years with Graves' hyperthyroidism.

In its sample, this clonotype was seen many times. Compared with germline, one end of the junction differs, possibly owing to a read error. V and J are TRBV5-6 and TRBJ2-7, with D possibly called TRBD1 or TRBD2 (6 bases each). The CDR3 consists of 15 residues. CDR1 is SGHDT and CDR2 is YYEEEE in the germline V gene. The CDR3 nucleotides are TGTGCCAGCAGCTTGATGGGGGGCGCTTCCTCCGAGCAGTACTTC. Residues: CASSLMGGASSEQYF.

Concerning this clonotype itself: The junction departs from germline at one end; a sequencing error may be responsible. The chain links TRBV5-6 to TRBJ2-6, with D possibly being TRBD1 (5 bases). The germline V gene has CDR1 SGHDT and CDR2 YYEEEE. The CDR3 is made up of 14 amino acids. CDR3: CASSLGAGASVLTF. The CDR3 DNA follows: TGTGCCAGCAGCTTGGGGGCTGGGGCCAGCGTCCTGACTTTC.

There are many counts of this clonotype. V usage is TRBV19 and J usage is TRBJ1-1, with TRBD1 matching 9 bases. The J segment lost 1 base and the V segment lost 5 bases, leaving 5 bases of the junction unmatched. Germline CDR1 and CDR2: LNHDA and SQIVND (reference sequence). The CDR3 is made up of 15 amino acids. CDR3 amino acids: CASSGTGGPNTEAFF. The CDR3 DNA is TGTGCCAGTAGTGGAACAGGGGGCCCGAACACTGAAGCTTTCTTT.

V usage is TRBV10-3 and J usage is TRBJ2-1; 14 bases match TRBD2. The V segment lost 3 bases and the J segment 1 base; nucleotides outside the gene matches: 5. CDR1 and CDR2 (germline): ENHRY, SYGVKD. The CDR3 loop spans 18 amino acids. The CDR3 loop is CAISERRLAGGSYNEQFF. CDR3 DNA: TGTGCCATCAGTGAACGGCGACTAGCGGGAGGGTCCTACAATGAGCAGTTCTTC.

This clonotype has a handful of counts. The chain employs TRBV29-1 and TRBJ1-5; 8 bases agree with TRBD1. Germline assignment: CDR1 SQVTM and CDR2 ANQGSEA. V shed 4 bases and J 7 bases; nucleotides not matched to a gene: 6. The CDR3 runs to 13 residues. The CDR3 sequence: CSVVKQGGQPQHF. The CDR3 DNA reads TGCAGCGTTGTGAAACAGGGGGGGCAGCCCCAGCATTTT.

The chain joins TRBV29-1 to TRBJ1-4; 7 nucleotides match TRBD1. Trimming took 8 bases from V and 8 from J; bases not matched to a gene: 8. The CDR3 spans 12 residues. In germline, CDR1 is SQVTM, CDR2 ANQGSEA. In nucleotides, the CDR3 is TGCAGCTTAGTGACAGGGTTCGAAAAACTGTTTTTT. Amino acid sequence: CSLVTGFEKLFF.

The chain uses TRBV7-2 and TRBJ2-5; D uncertain. Trimming shortened V by 0 bases and J by 5 bases, and 7 bases separated the two germline ends. CDR3 length: 13 residues. Germline V gene sequence: CDR1 SGHTA, CDR2 FQGNSA. CDR3 protein: CASSLAAGETQYF. CDR3 coding DNA: TGTGCCAGCAGCTTAGCGGCCGGGGAGACCCAGTACTTC. Together with reference TRBV7-2 and TRBJ2-5, the CDR3 gives the full variable domain: GAGVSQSPSNKVTEKGKDVELRCDPISGHTALYWYRQSLGQGLEFLIYFQGNSAPDKSGLPSDRFSAERTGGSVSTLTIQRTQQEDSAVYLCASSLAAGETQYFGPGTRLLVL.

Notes on this clonotype: A clone one base away is much larger, so this may be a read error. The chain links TRBV24-1 to TRBJ1-2; TRBD1 is a possible D gene (5 bases). Germline CDR1 reads KGHDR; CDR2 reads SFDVKD. CDR3 length: 15 amino acids. CDR3 region: CATSGLETDLYGYTF. Written as DNA, the CDR3 is TGTGCCACCAGTGGTTTGGAGACAGATCTCTATGGCTACACCTTC.

As concerns this clonotype: One junction end does not reproduce the germline sequence, and a read error may be involved. The chain employs TRBV12-3 or TRBV12-4 and TRBJ1-5; 9 bases map to TRBD1. This CDR3 is 15 amino acids long. CDR3 sequence: CATSGATGGNQPQHF. The CDR3 DNA sequence: TGTGCCACCAGTGGGGCGACAGGGGGGAATCAGCCCCAGCATTTT.

This clonotype was seen repeatedly, ten times or more. This rearrangement joins TRBV7-9 to TRBJ1-4; D call uncertain. V was pared by 5 bases and J by 7 bases, with 11 bases between. Per germline, CDR1 SEHNR and CDR2 FQNEAQ (reference sequence). The CDR3 is made up of 13 amino acids. As DNA, the CDR3 is TGTGCCAGCAGCCTGCCGGGTGGTGAAAAACTGTTTTTT. Its protein is CASSLPGGEKLFF. Using reference TRBV7-9 and TRBJ1-4 for the parts outside the CDR3, the full variable domain is DTGVSQNPRHKITKRGQNVTFRCDPISEHNRLYWYRQTLGQGPEFLTYFQNEAQLEKSRLLSDRFSAERPKGSFSTLEIQRTEQGDSAMYLCASSLPGGEKLFFGSGTQLSVL.

This chain connects TRBV7-8 to TRBJ1-1; 7 nucleotides line up with TRBD1. The CDR3 is made up of 14 amino acids. The V gene's germline CDR1 is SGHVS and CDR2 FQNEAQ. Trimming cost V 5 bases and J 0 bases; bases outside gene matches: 3. Here the CDR3 reads CASSKRGLNTEAFF. CDR3 in DNA: TGTGCCAGCAGCAAAAGGGGGCTGAACACTGAAGCTTTCTTT.

This clonotype came up many times. The chain combines TRBV7-8 with TRBJ2-6; no definite D call. Germline loops: CDR1 SGHVS, CDR2 FQNEAQ. Trimming took 2 bases from V and 0 from J, leaving 8 bases between them. CDR3 length equals 16 residues. The CDR3 spells CASSLKTYSGANVLTF. For the CDR3, the DNA is TGTGCCAGCAGCTTAAAAACTTACTCTGGGGCCAACGTCCTGACTTTC.

The J gene is TRBJ2-1, the V gene TRBV20-1, with TRBD2 matching 7 bases. Germline values: CDR1 DFQATT, CDR2 SNEGSKA (reference sequence). This CDR3 is built from 14 residues. J was trimmed by 4 bases and V by 0 bases; bases with no gene match: 3. CDR3 DNA: TGCAGTGCTAGAGAGACTAGCAGATACAATGAGCAGTTCTTC. It is translated as CSARETSRYNEQFF.

This clonotype was recorded only once. This chain uses TRBV10-3 with TRBJ2-7; TRBD1 matches at 8 bases. Looked up from germline, CDR1 is ENHRY and CDR2 is SYGVKD. The ends lost 2 bases at V and 3 bases at J; junction bases unmatched: 6. The CDR3 runs 15 residues. CDR3 sequence reads: CAISEPQGALYEQYF. CDR3 bases: TGTGCCATCAGTGAGCCGCAGGGGGCTCTCTACGAGCAGTACTTC.

This clonotype was observed at least ten times. The V call is TRBV7-6, the J call TRBJ1-2; the D gene is possibly TRBD1 (5 bases). This CDR3 is built from 13 residues. CDR1 and CDR2 from the germline V gene are SGHVS and FNYEAQ. The V end was cut by 3 bases, the J end by 0 bases, with 5 bases between. Here the CDR3 DNA reads TGTGCCAGCAGCTTCAGGGCTAACTATGGCTACACCTTC. It is translated as CASSFRANYGYTF.

This clonotype has a count of ten or more. This chain joins TRBV19 and TRBJ1-1; D is unresolved. V lost 6 bases and J lost 7, with 18 bases in between. The germline V gene encodes CDR1 LNHDA and CDR2 SQIVND (reference sequence). This CDR3 region has 14 residues. The CDR3 here is CASRQGRLPNEAFF. For the CDR3, the DNA is TGTGCCAGTAGACAAGGGAGACTCCCGAATGAAGCTTTCTTT.

As concerns this clonotype: A read error may be the cause here, since a much bigger clone is one base away. This chain uses TRBV29-1 with TRBJ2-3, with TRBD1 as a possible D gene (6 bases). This CDR3 is built from 14 residues. Germline-derived CDR1 and CDR2 are SQVTM and ANQGSEA. Trimming removed 8 bases at V and 2 bases at J, with 17 bases between. The CDR3 loop is CSSWDTANTDTQYF. The CDR3 DNA sequence: TGCAGCAGCTGGGACACCGCTAACACAGATACGCAGTATTTT.

With respect to this clonotype: This sequence may be a read error, since a much larger clone differs from it by one base. The chain employs TRBV3-1 and TRBJ1-1; the D gene is possibly TRBD1 (5 bases). This CDR3 has 12 amino acids. V gave up 4 bases and J gave up 8 bases, with 11 bases separating them. Germline V gene data show CDR1 as LGHDT and CDR2 as YNNKEL (reference sequence). The CDR3 spells CASSRRRAEAFF. Written as DNA, the CDR3 is TGTGCCAGCAGCCGACGCAGGGCGGAAGCTTTCTTT. Combining the CDR3 with reference TRBV3-1 and TRBJ1-1 gives the whole variable domain DTAVSQTPKYLVTQMGNDKSIKCEQNLGHDTMYWYKQDSKKFLKIMFSYNNKELIINETVPNRFSPKSPDKAHLNLHINSLELGDSAVYFCASSRRRAEAFFGQGTRLTVV.

Concerning this clonotype: A much larger clone differs by one base, so this may be a read error. V gene TRBV12-3 or TRBV12-4 combines with J gene TRBJ2-7; 14 nucleotides agree with TRBD2. The J call may be in error: the DNA end matches TRBJ2-5 better. CDR3 length equals 17 residues. CDR3 region: CASAQSGTSGRQGTQYF. The CDR3 region has the DNA TGTGCCAGCGCCCAATCCGGGACTAGCGGGAGACAAGGGACCCAGTACTTC.

Comments on this clonotype: The CDR3 does not end in the conserved phenylalanine or tryptophan, so this is likely a read error. No DNA is shown, since the ends of the CDR3 on it are uncertain; the CDR3 is the one TCRdb lists. The gene calls are TRBV7-9 and TRBJ1-1; TRBD1 is taken as the D call from the table, unchecked against the DNA. Germline lookup yields CDR1 SEHNR and CDR2 FQNEAQ (reference sequence). The CDR3 has 16 amino acids, counting both end residues. CDR3 amino acids: CASSLWPGYRLLEAFS.